Following are 15 T cell receptor beta chains from one sample sequenced in a study of T cells and Merkel cell carcinoma outcomes. Here immunoSEQ multiplex PCR was the method, and the copy in TCRdb shows in-frame clones only, minus some. This table holds 5,500 to 7,000 clones, 70% to 75% found once. The sample comprised tumor tissue from Merkel cell carcinoma. Receptors were obtained from a human donor with Merkel cell carcinoma. Some clones in this sample may be carry-over from other donors' samples.

V is TRBV27 and J is TRBJ2-3, with D tentatively TRBD2 (5 bases). The CDR3 runs to 17 residues. Germline CDR1 reads MNHEY; CDR2 reads SMNVEV (reference sequence). V gave up 5 bases and J gave up 0 bases, with 18 bases separating them. CDR3 bases: TGTGCCAGCAGTCTCTCTTACCAGCGGCCTAGCACAGATACGCAGTATTTT. Translated: CASSLSYQRPSTDTQYF.

The gene calls are TRBV6-5 and TRBJ1-4, with D tentatively TRBD1 (5 bases). Trimming left V 6 bases short and J 4 bases short, with 12 bases between. This CDR3 contains 14 residues. Germline-derived CDR1 and CDR2 are MNHEY and SVGAGI. The CDR3 bases are TGTGCCAGCAGCAGGGTGGCACTTAATGAAAAACTGTTTTTT. It translates to CASSRVALNEKLFF.

The chain's CDR3 is CASSLSKGYTF. In DNA, the CDR3 is TGTGCCAGCAGTTTATCCAAGGGCTACACCTTC. This rearrangement joins TRBV28 to TRBJ1-2; the D is unclear. CDR3 length: 11 amino acids. Germline V gene lookup returns CDR1 MDHEN and CDR2 SYDVKM. V dropped 1 base and J dropped 8 bases, with 5 bases sitting between them.

The chain recombines TRBV28 with TRBJ2-5, with D uncertain. The V gene lost 6 bases and the J gene lost 1 base, with 12 bases spanning the gap. Looked up from germline, CDR1 is MDHEN and CDR2 is SYDVKM. CDR3 length: 14 residues. The CDR3 sequence is CASSRRASQETQYF. DNA for the CDR3: TGTGCCAGCAGCCGACGGGCAAGCCAAGAGACCCAGTACTTC.

Worth noting for this clone: Germline is not matched at one junction end, which may reflect a read error. V and J are TRBV7-2 and TRBJ1-1; D not resolved. Looked up from germline, CDR1 is SGHTA and CDR2 is FQGNSA. This CDR3 comprises 16 residues. The CDR3 sequence is CANSLVGSGWNTEAFF. Written as DNA, the CDR3 is TGTGCCAACAGCTTAGTGGGGTCAGGATGGAACACTGAAGCTTTCTTT.

This chain joins TRBV25-1 and TRBJ1-2; no firm D call. The CDR3 is 13 residues long. Germline V CDR1 and CDR2: MGHDK, SYGVNS. The V gene lost 4 bases and the J gene lost 2 bases, with 8 bases spanning the gap. This chain's CDR3 is CASSAQENYGYTF. In DNA, the CDR3 is TGTGCCAGCAGTGCTCAGGAGAACTATGGCTACACCTTC.

The chain recombines TRBV5-5 with TRBJ2-3, with 9 bases matching TRBD2. The CDR3 is 17 amino acids. Germline loops: CDR1 SGHKS, CDR2 YYEKEE (reference sequence). The junction had 9 bases not matched to a gene; V was cut back by 1 base and J by 3 bases. The CDR3 is CASSLWVAGAGTDTQYF. The DNA of the CDR3 is TGTGCCAGCAGCTTGTGGGTAGCGGGAGCGGGGACAGATACGCAGTATTTT.

The chain couples TRBV9 to TRBJ1-3; no clear D gene. CDR3 length: 14 amino acids. Germline values: CDR1 SGDLS, CDR2 YYNGEE. V was pared by 1 base and J by 0 bases, with 5 bases between. CDR3 in amino acids: CASSVLGSGNTIYF. CDR3 sequence (DNA): TGTGCCAGCAGCGTATTGGGCTCTGGAAACACCATATATTTT.

This chain joins TRBV11-2 and TRBJ1-5, with 8 bases aligning to TRBD1. The CDR3 consists of 13 residues. Germline assignment: CDR1 SGHAT and CDR2 FQNNGV. The J segment lost 5 bases and the V segment lost 5 bases, leaving 2 bases of the junction unmatched. The CDR3: CASSLDRDQPQHF. CDR3 nucleotides: TGTGCCAGCAGCCTGGACAGGGATCAGCCCCAGCATTTT.

The chain employs TRBV2 and TRBJ2-2; the D is unclear. V lost 7 bases to trimming and J lost 6 bases, with 15 bases between them. The CDR3 is 14 amino acids. Germline V gene lookup returns CDR1 SNHLY and CDR2 FYNNEI. The CDR3 spells CASTRLTTPGELFF. The DNA for the CDR3 is TGTGCCAGCACCAGACTCACCACCCCCGGGGAGCTGTTTTTT.

The chain is built from TRBV20-1 and TRBJ2-5, with D hard to call. V shed 4 bases and J shed 3 bases, with 3 bases lying between them. CDR1 is DFQATT and CDR2 is SNEGSKA in the germline V gene (reference sequence). This CDR3 contains 10 residues. CDR3 region: CSANKETQYF. The CDR3 DNA reads as TGCAGTGCTAACAAAGAGACCCAGTACTTC.

The CDR3 is CAWSAHQSEQFF. CDR3 in DNA: TGTGCCTGGAGTGCCCATCAGAGTGAGCAGTTCTTC. V is TRBV30 and J is TRBJ2-1; D ambiguous. V was shortened by 1 base and J by 9 bases, with 10 bases between the two germline ends. The CDR3 is 12 residues long. CDR1 GTSNPN and CDR2 SVGIG come from the germline V gene (reference sequence).

The chain employs TRBV14 and TRBJ2-1; 8 nucleotides match TRBD1. The CDR3 is made up of 15 amino acids. CDR1 is SGHDN, CDR2 FVKESK, per germline. The V gene end was trimmed by 4 bases and the J gene end by 7 bases; junction bases not matched to a gene: 9. In DNA, the CDR3 is TGTGCCAGCAGCCGACAAGGACAGGGTAGGAATGAGCAGTTCTTC. This sequence encodes CASSRQGQGRNEQFF.

This clone was detected only a few times. The CDR3 region has the DNA TGTGCCAGCAGTGTGGAAGAGGGGAGGAACACTGAAGCTTTCTTT. It encodes CASSVEEGRNTEAFF. The gene calls are TRBV6-1 and TRBJ1-1; D perhaps matches TRBD1 (5 bases). The CDR3 runs 15 residues. V shed 4 bases and J shed 1 base, with 13 bases lying between them. Germline V gene lookup returns CDR1 MNHNS and CDR2 SASEGT.

CDR3 coding DNA: TGCAGTGCTAGAGCGGCATATGGCTACACCTTC. Amino acid sequence: CSARAAYGYTF. The chain couples TRBV20-1 to TRBJ1-2; D not certain. The CDR3 extends over 11 amino acids. Trimming took 1 base from V and 5 from J, leaving 5 bases between them. Germline V gene data show CDR1 as DFQATT and CDR2 as SNEGSKA (reference sequence).